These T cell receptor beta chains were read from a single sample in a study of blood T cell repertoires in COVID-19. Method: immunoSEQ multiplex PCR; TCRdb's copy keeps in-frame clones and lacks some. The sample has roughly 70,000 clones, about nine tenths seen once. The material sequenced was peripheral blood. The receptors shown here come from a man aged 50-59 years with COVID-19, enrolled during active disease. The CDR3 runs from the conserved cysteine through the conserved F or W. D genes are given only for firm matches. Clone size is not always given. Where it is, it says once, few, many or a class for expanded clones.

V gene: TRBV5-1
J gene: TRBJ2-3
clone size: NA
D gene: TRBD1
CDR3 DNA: TGCGCCAGCAGCCCAGGGGGCGTTAGCGATACGCAGTATTTT
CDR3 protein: CASSPGGVSDTQYF

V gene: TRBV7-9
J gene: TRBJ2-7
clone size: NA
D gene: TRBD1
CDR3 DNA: TGTGCCAGCAGCCGGGACAGGGGCTCCTACGAGCAGTACTTC
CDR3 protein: CASSRDRGSYEQYF

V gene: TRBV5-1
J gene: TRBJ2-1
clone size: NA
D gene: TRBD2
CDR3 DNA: TGCGCCAGCAGCCCGAGGGTGACTAGCGGCACCTATGAGCAGTTCTTC
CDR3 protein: CASSPRVTSGTYEQFF

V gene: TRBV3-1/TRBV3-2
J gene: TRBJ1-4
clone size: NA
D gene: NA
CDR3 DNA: TGTGCCAGCAGCCGGGCGGGGGCCCACAGCCTTAATGAAAAACTGTTTTTT
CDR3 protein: CASSRAGAHSLNEKLFF

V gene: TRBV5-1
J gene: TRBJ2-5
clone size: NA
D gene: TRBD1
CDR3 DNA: TGCGCCAGCAGCGCTGGACAGGGGGGAGAAGAGACCCAGTACTTC
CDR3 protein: CASSAGQGGEETQYF

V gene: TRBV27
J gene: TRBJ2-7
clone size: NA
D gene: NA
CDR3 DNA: TGTGCCAGCACCTCGGGAGGCAGGGGTGGATACTACGAGCAGTACTTC
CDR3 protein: CASTSGGRGGYYEQYF

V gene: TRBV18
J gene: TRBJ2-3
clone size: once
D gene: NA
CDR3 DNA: TGTGCCAGCTCACCCCGACACCAGGGTTTTAATGATACGCAGTATTTT
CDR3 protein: CASSPRHQGFNDTQYF

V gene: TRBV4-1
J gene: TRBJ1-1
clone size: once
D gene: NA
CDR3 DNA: TGCGCCAGCAGCCCGCCACGGGGGGGAAGCACTGAAGCTTTCTTT
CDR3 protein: CASSPPRGGSTEAFF

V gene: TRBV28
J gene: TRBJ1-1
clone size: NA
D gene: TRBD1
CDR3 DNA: TGTGCCAGCGACAGGGGTACTTGGACTGAAGCTTTCTTT
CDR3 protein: CASDRGTWTEAFF

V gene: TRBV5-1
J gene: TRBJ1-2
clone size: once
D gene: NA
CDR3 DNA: TGCGCCAGCAGCACGGACAGCAACTATGGCTACACCTTC
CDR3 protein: CASSTDSNYGYTF

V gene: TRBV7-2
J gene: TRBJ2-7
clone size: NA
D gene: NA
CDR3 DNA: TGTGCCAGCAACCCCTCCGGCAGGGCCTACGAGCAGTACTTC
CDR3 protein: CASNPSGRAYEQYF

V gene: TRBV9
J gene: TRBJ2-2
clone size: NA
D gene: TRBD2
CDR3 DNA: TGTGCCAGCAGCGTCAGGACTAGCGGACTCACCGGGGAGCTGTTTTTT
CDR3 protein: CASSVRTSGLTGELFF

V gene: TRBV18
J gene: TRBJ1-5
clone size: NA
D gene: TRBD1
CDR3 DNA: TGTGCCAGCTCACCACCCAGACAGGGTGATCAGCCCCAGCATTTT
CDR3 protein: CASSPPRQGDQPQHF

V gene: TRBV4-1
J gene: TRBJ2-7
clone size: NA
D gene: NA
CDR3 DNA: TGCGCCAGCAGCCTTACCTCGACAGCATACGAGCAGTACTTC
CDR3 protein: CASSLTSTAYEQYF

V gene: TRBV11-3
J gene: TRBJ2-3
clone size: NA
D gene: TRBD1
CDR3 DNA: TGTGCCAGCAGCGCACGAAACAGGGGTGATACAGATACGCAGTATTTT
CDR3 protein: CASSARNRGDTDTQYF

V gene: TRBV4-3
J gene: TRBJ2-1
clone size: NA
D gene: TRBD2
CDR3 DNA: TGCGCCAGCAGCCAAGATCTTAGGCCGGGACTAGCTGCGAATGAGCAGTTCTTC
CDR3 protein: CASSQDLRPGLAANEQFF

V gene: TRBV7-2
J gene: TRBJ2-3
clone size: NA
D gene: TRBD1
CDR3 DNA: TGTGCCAGCAGCTTAGGGGACAGGACCACAGATACGCAGTATTTT
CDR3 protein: CASSLGDRTTDTQYF

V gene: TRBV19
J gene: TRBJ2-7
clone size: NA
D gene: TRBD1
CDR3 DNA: TGTGCCAGTAGTATTAGGACAGGGGGCGCTTTATACGAGCAGTACTTC
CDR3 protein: CASSIRTGGALYEQYF

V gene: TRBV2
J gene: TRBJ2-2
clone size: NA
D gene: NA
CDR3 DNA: TGTGCCAGCAGTGGCCCAGGGGGGTACGGGGAGCTGTTTTTT
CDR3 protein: CASSGPGGYGELFF

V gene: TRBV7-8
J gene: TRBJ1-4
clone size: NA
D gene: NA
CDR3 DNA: TGTGCCAGCAGAGGACAAGAGGCTAATGAAAAACTGTTTTTT
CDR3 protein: CASRGQEANEKLFF

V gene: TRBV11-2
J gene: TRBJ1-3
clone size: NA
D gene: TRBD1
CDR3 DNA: TGTGCCAGCAGCCGTACAGGGGGAAGAAACACCATATATTTT
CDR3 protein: CASSRTGGRNTIYF

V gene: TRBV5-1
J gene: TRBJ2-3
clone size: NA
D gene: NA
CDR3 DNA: TGCGCCAGCAGCTTGTCTAGCACAGATACGCAGTATTTT
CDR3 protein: CASSLSSTDTQYF

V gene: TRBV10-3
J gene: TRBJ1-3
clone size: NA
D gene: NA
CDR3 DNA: TGTGCCATCAGTGAGTCGTTCCGAGGTTTTGGAAACACCATATATTTT
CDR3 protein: CAISESFRGFGNTIYF

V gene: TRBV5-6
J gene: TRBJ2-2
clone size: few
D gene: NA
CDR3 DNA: TGTGCCAGCAGCCCCTTGACAGCCCTGAACACCGGGGAGCTGTTTTTT
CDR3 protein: CASSPLTALNTGELFF

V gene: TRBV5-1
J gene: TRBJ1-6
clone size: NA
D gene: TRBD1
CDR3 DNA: TGCGCCAGCAGCTTCCTACCGGGACAGGATAATTCACCCCTCCACTTT
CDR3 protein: CASSFLPGQDNSPLHF

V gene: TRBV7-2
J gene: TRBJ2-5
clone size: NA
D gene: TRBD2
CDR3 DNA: TGTGCCAGCAGCTTACGCCCGACTCTAGCGGGAGGATACCAAGAGACCCAGTACTTC
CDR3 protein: CASSLRPTLAGGYQETQYF

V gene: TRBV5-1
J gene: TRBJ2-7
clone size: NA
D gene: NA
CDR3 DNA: TGCGCCAGCAGCTTGGACAGCTTCAGCTCCTACGAGCAGTACTTC
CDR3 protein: CASSLDSFSSYEQYF

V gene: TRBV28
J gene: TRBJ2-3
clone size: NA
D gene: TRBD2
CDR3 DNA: TGTGCCAGCAGTACCCGTATTCCTAGCGGGTCCAGCACAGATACGCAGTATTTT
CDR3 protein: CASSTRIPSGSSTDTQYF

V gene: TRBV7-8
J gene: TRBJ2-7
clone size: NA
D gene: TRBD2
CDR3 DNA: TGTGCCAGCAGCTTATTGGGGGGGGGCTACGAGCAGTACTTC
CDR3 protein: CASSLLGGGYEQYF

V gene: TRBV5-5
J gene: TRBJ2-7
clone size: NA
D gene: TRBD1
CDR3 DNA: TGTGCCAGCAGCTTGCGAGATGGGACAGGCTCCTACGAGCAGTACTTC
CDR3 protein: CASSLRDGTGSYEQYF

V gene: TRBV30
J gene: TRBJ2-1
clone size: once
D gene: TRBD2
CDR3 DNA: TGTGCCTGGAGGCTACTAGCGGGCCCCTCCTACAATGAGCAGTTCTTC
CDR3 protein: CAWRLLAGPSYNEQFF

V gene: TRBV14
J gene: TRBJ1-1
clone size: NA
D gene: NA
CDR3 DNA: TGTGCCAGCAGCCAAGTAGGTGAGGGTCGAGCTTTCTTT
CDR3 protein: CASSQVGEGRAFF

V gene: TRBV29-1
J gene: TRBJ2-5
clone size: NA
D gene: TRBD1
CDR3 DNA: TGCAGCGTCGCGACAGGGGGCTTCAGTGAGACCCAGTACTTC
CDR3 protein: CSVATGGFSETQYF

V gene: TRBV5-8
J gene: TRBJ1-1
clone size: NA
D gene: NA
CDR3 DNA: TGTGCCAGCAGCTTGTCAGGGGTGAACACTGAAGCTTTCTTT
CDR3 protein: CASSLSGVNTEAFF

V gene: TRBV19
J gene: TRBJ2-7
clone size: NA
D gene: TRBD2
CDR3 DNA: TGTGCCAGTAGTGGGACTAGCGGGGCCTACGAGCAGTACTTC
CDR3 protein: CASSGTSGAYEQYF

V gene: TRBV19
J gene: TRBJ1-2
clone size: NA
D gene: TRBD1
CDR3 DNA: TGTGCCAGTAGTATACTGGGACAGGGGGCGGTTGGCTACACCTTC
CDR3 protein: CASSILGQGAVGYTF

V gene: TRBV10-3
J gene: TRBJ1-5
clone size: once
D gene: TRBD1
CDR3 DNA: TGTGCCATCAGTGAGTCAACCCCCAGGGGGACCAATCAGCCCCAGCATTTT
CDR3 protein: CAISESTPRGTNQPQHF

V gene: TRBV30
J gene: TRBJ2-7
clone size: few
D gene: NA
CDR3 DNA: TGTGCCTGGAGTGTACCAGGGGGGCGTCAATACGAGCAGTACTTC
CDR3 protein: CAWSVPGGRQYEQYF

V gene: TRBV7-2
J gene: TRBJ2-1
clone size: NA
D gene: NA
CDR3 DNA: TGTGCCAGCAGCCCGACTACTCACAATGAGCAGTTCTTC
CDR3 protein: CASSPTTHNEQFF

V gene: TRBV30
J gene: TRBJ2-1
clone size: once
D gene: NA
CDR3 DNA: TGTGCCTGGAGTCAAAACAATGAGCAGTTCTTC
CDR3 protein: CAWSQNNEQFF

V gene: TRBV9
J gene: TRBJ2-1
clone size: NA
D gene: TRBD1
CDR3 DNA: TGTGCCAGCAGCGTGGTGACAGGGTCCCCCAATGAGCAGTTCTTC
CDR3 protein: CASSVVTGSPNEQFF

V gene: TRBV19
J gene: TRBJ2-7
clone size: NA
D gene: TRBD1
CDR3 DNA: TGTGCCAGTAGTGCCGGGACAGGGGTCGGATCCGAGCAGTACTTC
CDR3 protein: CASSAGTGVGSEQYF

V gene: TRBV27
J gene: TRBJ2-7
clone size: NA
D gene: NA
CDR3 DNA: TGTGCCAGCAGTTTCATCAGCGGGTCCCGCTACGAGCAGTACTTC
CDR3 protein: CASSFISGSRYEQYF

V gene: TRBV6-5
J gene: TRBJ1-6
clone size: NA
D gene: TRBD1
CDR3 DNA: TGTGCCAGCAGTTCCTCTACAGGGGATTTCAATTCACCCCTCCACTTT
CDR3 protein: CASSSSTGDFNSPLHF

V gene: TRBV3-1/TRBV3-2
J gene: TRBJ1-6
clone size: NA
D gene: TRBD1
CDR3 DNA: TGTGCCAGCAGCCAAGATGGGACAGGGAATAATTCACCCCTCCACTTT
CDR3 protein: CASSQDGTGNNSPLHF

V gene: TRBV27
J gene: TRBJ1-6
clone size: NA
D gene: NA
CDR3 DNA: TGTGCCAGCAGTCTCGTGGGCCCCCGCCCCCTCCACTTT
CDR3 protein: CASSLVGPRPLHF

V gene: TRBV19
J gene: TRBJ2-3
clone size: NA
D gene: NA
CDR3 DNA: TGTGCCAGTAGTCTTACAGGGTCCCAAGATACGCAGTATTTT
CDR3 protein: CASSLTGSQDTQYF

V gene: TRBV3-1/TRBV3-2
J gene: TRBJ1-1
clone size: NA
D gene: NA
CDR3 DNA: TGTGCCAGCAGCCAATCAGGGGCCACTGAAGCTTTCTTT
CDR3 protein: CASSQSGATEAFF

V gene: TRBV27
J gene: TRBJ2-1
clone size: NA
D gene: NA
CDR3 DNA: TGTGCCAGCAGTTTATACAAGCGGAATGAGCAGTTCTTC
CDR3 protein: CASSLYKRNEQFF

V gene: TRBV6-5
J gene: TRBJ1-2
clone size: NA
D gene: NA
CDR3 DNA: TGTGCCAGCATCCTGAGGAAGGATGTGAATGGCTACACCTTC
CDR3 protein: CASILRKDVNGYTF

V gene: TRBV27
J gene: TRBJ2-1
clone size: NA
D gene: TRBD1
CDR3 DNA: TGTGCCAGCAGTCAACAGGGGTCCTACAATGAGCAGTTCTTC
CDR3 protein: CASSQQGSYNEQFF

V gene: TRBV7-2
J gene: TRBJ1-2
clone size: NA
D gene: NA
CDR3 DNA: TGTGCCAGCAGCTTAGTCCAGGGGCAGACCTATGGCTACACCTTC
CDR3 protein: CASSLVQGQTYGYTF

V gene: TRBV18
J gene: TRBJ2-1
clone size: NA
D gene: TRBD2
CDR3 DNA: TGTGCCAGCTCACCGGGTGGGCTAGCGGGAGTTGGTGAGCAGTTCTTC
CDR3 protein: CASSPGGLAGVGEQFF

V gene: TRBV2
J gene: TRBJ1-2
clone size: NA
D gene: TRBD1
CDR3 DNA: TGTGCCAGCAGCCGGACAGGGTATGACTATGGCTACACCTTC
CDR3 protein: CASSRTGYDYGYTF